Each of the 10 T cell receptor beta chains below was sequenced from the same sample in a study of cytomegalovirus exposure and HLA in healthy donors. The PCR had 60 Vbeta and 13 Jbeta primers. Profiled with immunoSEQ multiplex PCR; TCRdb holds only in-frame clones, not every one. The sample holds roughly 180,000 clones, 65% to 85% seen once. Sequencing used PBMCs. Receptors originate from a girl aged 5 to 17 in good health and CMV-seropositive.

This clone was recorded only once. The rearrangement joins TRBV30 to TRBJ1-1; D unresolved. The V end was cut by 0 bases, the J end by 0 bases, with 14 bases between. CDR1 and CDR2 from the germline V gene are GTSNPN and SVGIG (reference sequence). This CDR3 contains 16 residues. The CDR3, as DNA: TGTGCCTGGAGTGTATTACCCGGCAGGATGAACACTGAAGCTTTCTTT. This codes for CAWSVLPGRMNTEAFF.

The CDR3, as DNA: TGCAGCGTTGACGGGACTAGCGGGATGTACAATGAGCAGTTCTTC. As protein: CSVDGTSGMYNEQFF. The gene calls are TRBV29-1 and TRBJ2-1, with 13 bases that match TRBD2. Germline trimming cut 3 bases from V and 4 bases from J; bases unmatched to any gene: 3. Germline CDR1 reads SQVTM; CDR2 reads ANQGSEA. The CDR3 extends over 15 amino acids.

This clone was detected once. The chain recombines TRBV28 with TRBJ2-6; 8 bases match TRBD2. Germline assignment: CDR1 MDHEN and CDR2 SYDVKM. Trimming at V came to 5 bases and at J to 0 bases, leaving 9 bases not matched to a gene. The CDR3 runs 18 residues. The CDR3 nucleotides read TGTGCCAGCAGTCCTCCGGGGGGGAAGAGCTCTGGGGCCAACGTCCTGACTTTC. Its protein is CASSPPGGKSSGANVLTF.

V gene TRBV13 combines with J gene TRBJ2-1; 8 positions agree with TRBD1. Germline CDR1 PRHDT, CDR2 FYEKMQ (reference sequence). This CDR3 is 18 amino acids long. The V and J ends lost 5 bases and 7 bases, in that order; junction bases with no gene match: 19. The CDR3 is CASSTPGQGASGWNEQFF. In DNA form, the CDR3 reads TGTGCCAGCAGCACCCCAGGGCAGGGGGCAAGCGGGTGGAATGAGCAGTTCTTC. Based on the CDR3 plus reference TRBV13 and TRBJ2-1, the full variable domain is AAGVIQSPRHLIKEKRETATLKCYPIPRHDTVYWYQQGPGQDPQFLISFYEKMQSDKGSIPDRFSAQQFSDYHSELNMSSLELGDSALYFCASSTPGQGASGWNEQFFGPGTRLTVL.

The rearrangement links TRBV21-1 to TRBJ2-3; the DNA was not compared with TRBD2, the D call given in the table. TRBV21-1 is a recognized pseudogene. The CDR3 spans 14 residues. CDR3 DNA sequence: TGTGCCAGCAGCAAAGATCAGGACTCTGATACGCAGTATTTT. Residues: CASSKDQDSDTQYF.

This CDR3 is CAISEGRDRSGNTEAFF. The CDR3 DNA sequence: TGTGCCATCAGTGAGGGCCGGGACAGGTCTGGGAACACTGAAGCTTTCTTT. The chain uses TRBV10-3 and TRBJ1-1; 8 bases are a match to TRBD1. The CDR3 covers 17 residues. V dropped 2 bases and J dropped 1; count of bases not matched to a gene: 9. Looked up from germline, CDR1 is ENHRY and CDR2 is SYGVKD.

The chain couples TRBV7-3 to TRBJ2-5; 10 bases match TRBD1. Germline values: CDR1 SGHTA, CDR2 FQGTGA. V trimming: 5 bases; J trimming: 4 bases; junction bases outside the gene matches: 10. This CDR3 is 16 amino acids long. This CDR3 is CASSPGTGAKSETQYF. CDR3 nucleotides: TGTGCCAGCAGCCCCGGGACAGGGGCGAAGTCAGAGACCCAGTACTTC.

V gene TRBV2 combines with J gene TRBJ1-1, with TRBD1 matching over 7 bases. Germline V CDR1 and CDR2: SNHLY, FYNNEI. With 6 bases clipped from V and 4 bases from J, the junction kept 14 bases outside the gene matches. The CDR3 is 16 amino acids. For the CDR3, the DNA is TGTGCCAGCAGCCCCCCGTCACAGGGGTTCAGCACTGAAGCTTTCTTT. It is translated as CASSPPSQGFSTEAFF.

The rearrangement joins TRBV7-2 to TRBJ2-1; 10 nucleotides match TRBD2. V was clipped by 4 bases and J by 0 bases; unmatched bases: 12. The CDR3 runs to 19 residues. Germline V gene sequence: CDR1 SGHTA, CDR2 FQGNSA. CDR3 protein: CASSSQGLAPRSSYNEQFF. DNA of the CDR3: TGTGCCAGCAGCTCTCAGGGACTAGCGCCGAGGAGCTCCTACAATGAGCAGTTCTTC.

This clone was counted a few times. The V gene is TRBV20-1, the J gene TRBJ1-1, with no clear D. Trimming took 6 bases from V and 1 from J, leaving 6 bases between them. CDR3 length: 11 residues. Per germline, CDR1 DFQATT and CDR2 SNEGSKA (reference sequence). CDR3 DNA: TGCAGTGCGAGGAAGAACACTGAAGCTTTCTTT. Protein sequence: CSARKNTEAFF.